The 6 T cell receptor beta chains presented below share a single source sample, sequenced in a study of Graves' ophthalmopathy and Graves' hyperthyroidism. Amplifying from RNA transcripts, the study obtained TCR beta CDR3 regions. An opening RT-PCR round employed HTBI primers and preceded a second-round multiplex PCR. One entry per CDR3 protein, called by TCRdb with MiXCR from the multiplex PCR reads. Of over a million distinct CDR3 sequences listed, around a third were seen once; the top ten hold 11%. The sequenced sample was peripheral blood or thyroid tissue (not recorded which). The source of these receptors is an adult man with Graves' hyperthyroidism.

The chain carries TRBV7-3 and TRBJ2-2; perhaps TRBD2 as D (6 bases). The V end lost 1 base, the J end lost 7 bases, and 16 bases lay between the germline ends. The CDR3 sequence is 16 residues long. CDR1 is SGHTA, CDR2 FQGTGA, per germline. Here the CDR3 reads CASSLIIAGQGGELFF. The CDR3 DNA reads as TGTGCCAGCAGCTTAATTATCGCGGGGCAGGGCGGGGAGCTGTTTTTT.

A word on this clonotype: This may come from a read error, since a much larger clone is one base off. The rearrangement links TRBV10-3 to TRBJ1-2; D not certain. Germline V CDR1 and CDR2: ENHRY, SYGVKD. The CDR3 runs to 14 residues. The CDR3 protein is CASSYVAETCGYTF. The DNA for the CDR3 is TGTGCCAGCAGTTACGTCGCGGAAACGTGTGGCTACACCTTC.

There are a few counts of this clonotype. This chain links TRBV11-2 with TRBJ2-7; TRBD1 matches at 7 bases. Germline loops: CDR1 SGHAT, CDR2 FQNNGV. The CDR3 has 14 residues. The trim removed 5 bases at V and 11 bases at J, leaving 15 bases unmatched. CDR3 loop: CASSPQQGLGDKYF. The CDR3 DNA is TGTGCCAGCAGCCCCCAACAGGGGCTGGGGGACAAGTACTTC.

This clonotype was counted ten times or more. The V call is TRBV7-9, the J call TRBJ1-2; no clear D. This CDR3 has 13 amino acids. Trimming took 1 base from V and 4 from J, leaving 7 bases between them. The germline CDR1 and CDR2 sequences are SEHNR and FQNEAQ (reference sequence). The CDR3 reads CASSLEGIYGYTF. The CDR3 DNA follows: TGTGCCAGCAGCTTAGAAGGGATCTATGGCTACACCTTC.

In this sample, this clonotype turned up a few times. The rearrangement links TRBV6-5 to TRBJ2-5; D uncertain. The ends were cut back, 7 bases at V and 5 bases at J, with 11 bases in the middle. Germline CDR1 MNHEY, CDR2 SVGAGI. The CDR3 covers 12 residues. CDR3 DNA: TGTGCCAGCAATTCTGTTGGGGAGACCCAGTACTTC. Its translation is CASNSVGETQYF.

The chain links TRBV7-9 to TRBJ1-1; D possibly corresponds to TRBD1 (5 bases). The CDR3 is 14 amino acids. Trimming took off 2 bases at V and 5 bases at J, with 12 bases between the two ends. Per the germline V gene, CDR1 is SEHNR and CDR2 is FQNEAQ (reference sequence). The CDR3 region has the DNA TGTGCCAGCAGCTTATCGGGGCTCGTTACTGAAGCTTTCTTT. Its protein is CASSLSGLVTEAFF. The full variable domain, in which reference TRBV7-9 and TRBJ1-1 provide the parts outside the CDR3, is DTGVSQNPRHKITKRGQNVTFRCDPISEHNRLYWYRQTLGQGPEFLTYFQNEAQLEKSRLLSDRFSAERPKGSFSTLEIQRTEQGDSAMYLCASSLSGLVTEAFFGQGTRLTVV.